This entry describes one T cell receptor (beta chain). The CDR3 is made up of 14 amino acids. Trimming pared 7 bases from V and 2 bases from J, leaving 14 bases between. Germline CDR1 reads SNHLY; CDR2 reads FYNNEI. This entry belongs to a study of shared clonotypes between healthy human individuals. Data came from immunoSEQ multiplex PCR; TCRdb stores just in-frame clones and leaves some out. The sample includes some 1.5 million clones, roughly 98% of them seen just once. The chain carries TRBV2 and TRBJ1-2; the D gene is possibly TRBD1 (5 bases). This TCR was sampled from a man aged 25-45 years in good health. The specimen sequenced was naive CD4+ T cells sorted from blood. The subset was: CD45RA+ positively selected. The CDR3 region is CASIGWQGNYGYTF. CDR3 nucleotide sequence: TGTGCCAGCATCGGTTGGCAGGGCAACTATGGCTACACCTTC.